The 27 T cell receptor beta chains reported below all come from one sample, sequenced in a study of CD8+ T cells in alopecia areata. Extracted RNA was reverse transcribed into cDNA, the sequencing template. Sequenced by immunoSEQ multiplex PCR; TCRdb stores in-frame clones only, minus some. The sample shows 100,000 to 150,000 clones, around 45% of them seen only once. What was sequenced was NKG2D-low CD8+ T cells sorted from blood. The receptors were sampled from a human donor with alopecia areata.

This clone was observed a handful of times. The CDR3: CSVEEAGLAGEEQFF. The DNA of the CDR3 is TGCAGCGTTGAGGAGGCGGGACTAGCGGGGGAAGAGCAGTTCTTC. The rearrangement uses TRBV29-1 and TRBJ2-1; 14 bases agree with TRBD2. V was pared by 3 bases and J by 10 bases, with 8 bases of the junction left unmatched. CDR1 and CDR2 from the germline V gene are SQVTM and ANQGSEA. The CDR3 is 15 residues long.

This clone occurred a few times. V is TRBV30 and J is TRBJ2-4; possibly TRBD1 for D (5 bases). The CDR3 covers 12 residues. CDR1 GTSNPN and CDR2 SVGIG come from the germline V gene (reference sequence). V lost 3 bases and J 7 bases, leaving 10 bases between the germline ends. CDR3 sequence: CAWRGAENIQYF. Here the CDR3 DNA reads TGTGCCTGGAGAGGGGCGGAGAACATTCAGTACTTC. The whole variable domain, remainder taken from reference TRBV30 and TRBJ2-4, is SQTIHQWPATLVQPVGSPLSLECTVEGTSNPNLYWYRQAAGRGLQLLFYSVGIGQISSEVPQNLSASRPQDRQFILSSKKLLLSDSGFYLCAWRGAENIQYFGAGTRLSVL.

CDR3 amino acids: CASSGILHTF. CDR3 DNA: TGTGCCAGCAGTGGAATTCTTCACACCTTC. The genes are TRBV2 and TRBJ1-2, with D hard to call. CDR1 and CDR2 from the germline V gene are SNHLY and FYNNEI. The CDR3 spans 10 residues. Trimming took off 4 bases at V and 12 bases at J, with 9 bases between the two ends.

This clone has more than one count but fewer than ten. The CDR3 loop is CASSLEGSTDTQYF. CDR3 coding DNA: TGCGCCAGCAGCTTGGAGGGCAGCACAGATACGCAGTATTTT. The chain employs TRBV5-1 and TRBJ2-3; no firm D call. Germline lookup yields CDR1 SGHRS and CDR2 YFSETQ. CDR3 size: 14 residues. The V and J ends lost 0 bases and 0 bases respectively, with 5 bases between them.

The DNA of the CDR3 is TGCAGCGTTGAAAACCATACAGGGGGCGGAAACACCATATATTTT. As protein: CSVENHTGGGNTIYF. This chain uses TRBV29-1 with TRBJ1-3; 9 bases are a match to TRBD1. The CDR3 runs to 15 residues. Per the germline V gene, CDR1 is SQVTM and CDR2 is ANQGSEA. After removal of 2 bases from V and 4 bases from J, the junction contained 6 bases not matched to a gene.

The table lists this clone with a few counts. The V call is TRBV7-9, the J call TRBJ2-7; D is uncertain. The V gene's germline CDR1 is SEHNR and CDR2 FQNEAQ (reference sequence). V lost 4 bases and J lost 7, with 8 bases in between. The CDR3 is 11 residues long. DNA of the CDR3: TGTGCCAGCAGCTCCCGGTATGAGCAGTACTTC. Amino acid sequence: CASSSRYEQYF.

The chain combines TRBV28 with TRBJ2-1; D gene ambiguous. The germline gives CDR1 MDHEN, CDR2 SYDVKM. This CDR3 spans 12 amino acids. V gave up 4 bases and J gave up 7 bases, with 8 bases separating them. The CDR3 here is CASSSKRNEQFF. Here the CDR3 DNA reads TGTGCCAGCAGTTCCAAACGGAATGAGCAGTTCTTC. Complete variable domain (other parts from reference TRBV28 and TRBJ2-1): DVKVTQSSRYLVKRTGEKVFLECVQDMDHENMFWYRQDPGLGLRLIYFSYDVKMKEKGDIPEGYSVSREKKERFSLILESASTNQTSMYLCASSSKRNEQFFGPGTRLTVL.

The chain recombines TRBV7-9 with TRBJ2-7; D is perhaps TRBD2 (6 bases). Germline-derived CDR1 and CDR2 are SEHNR and FQNEAQ (reference sequence). The CDR3 is 11 residues long. Deletions cut 5 bases from V and 7 bases from J, with 9 bases between. This CDR3 reads CASSQAGEQYF. The CDR3 DNA reads TGTGCCAGCAGCCAGGCGGGGGAGCAGTACTTC.

This clone was counted a few times. The V call is TRBV29-1, the J call TRBJ2-2; perhaps TRBD2 as D (7 bases). With 6 bases removed from V and 6 bases from J, the gap between germline ends came to 14 bases. The CDR3 contains 13 residues. In germline, CDR1 is SQVTM, CDR2 ANQGSEA. CDR3 sequence reads: CSVGGQSAGELFF. The CDR3 DNA sequence: TGCAGCGTGGGGGGGCAATCGGCCGGGGAGCTGTTTTTT.

This clone is a singleton in its sample. The J gene is TRBJ2-1, the V gene TRBV29-1; TRBD1 is a possible D gene (6 bases). The CDR3 runs to 11 residues. The germline CDR1 and CDR2 sequences are SQVTM and ANQGSEA. Between the trimmed V and J ends, which lost 7 bases and 6 bases, there was a span of 10 bases. CDR3 sequence reads: CSALQGNEQFF. The CDR3, as DNA: TGCAGCGCCTTACAGGGCAATGAGCAGTTCTTC.

The chain combines TRBV30 with TRBJ2-7; tentative D call: TRBD2 (5 bases). Germline loops: CDR1 GTSNPN, CDR2 SVGIG (reference sequence). This CDR3 region has 11 residues. CDR3 amino acids: CAFGISYEQYF. The CDR3 DNA sequence: TGTGCGTTCGGGATTTCCTACGAGCAGTACTTC.

This clone has a single count. CDR3 in amino acids: CSVMGAGTLYEQYF. The CDR3 DNA is TGCAGCGTGATGGGGGCAGGGACCCTCTACGAGCAGTACTTC. This chain uses TRBV29-1 with TRBJ2-7; D is perhaps TRBD1 (6 bases). CDR3 length equals 14 residues. V was clipped by 6 bases and J by 3 bases, with 18 bases between them. In germline, CDR1 is SQVTM, CDR2 ANQGSEA.

V is TRBV29-1 and J is TRBJ2-2; 8 bases line up with TRBD1. Trimming cost V 5 bases and J 6 bases; bases outside gene matches: 8. The CDR3 has 14 amino acids. CDR1 SQVTM and CDR2 ANQGSEA come from the germline V gene. CDR3 in amino acids: CSVYPGTGAGELFF. In DNA form, the CDR3 reads TGCAGCGTTTATCCCGGGACAGGTGCCGGGGAGCTGTTTTTT.

This clone has more than one count but fewer than ten. The chain combines TRBV4-3 with TRBJ2-5, with TRBD2 identical over 11 bases. The germline V gene has CDR1 LGHNA and CDR2 YSLEER. This CDR3 contains 15 residues. The V segment lost 4 bases and the J segment 3 bases; nucleotides outside the gene matches: 4. CDR3 DNA: TGCGCCAGCAGCCCAGGGGGACTAGCGGAAGAGACCCAGTACTTC. Translating it yields CASSPGGLAEETQYF.

J is TRBJ2-1 and V is TRBV5-6; TRBD2 agrees at 9 bases. CDR1 SGHDT and CDR2 YYEEEE come from the germline V gene. The CDR3 contains 16 residues. Trimming took 4 bases from V and 3 from J; bases not matched to a gene: 8. The CDR3 DNA follows: TGTGCCAGCAGCCGGGCCGGGACTAGCAGCTACAATGAGCAGTTCTTC. It specifies CASSRAGTSSYNEQFF.

The V call is TRBV30, the J call TRBJ1-1; possibly TRBD1 for D (5 bases). CDR3 length: 14 residues. The germline V gene has CDR1 GTSNPN and CDR2 SVGIG (reference sequence). Trimming left V 2 bases short and J 8 bases short, with 18 bases between. In DNA, the CDR3 is TGTGCCTGGAGTAGGATTGGGGCCACCACGGAAGCTTTCTTT. Its translation is CAWSRIGATTEAFF.

This clone was found a few times. The rearrangement links TRBV29-1 to TRBJ2-1, with TRBD2 identical over 9 bases. J lost 9 bases, V lost 7 bases, and 13 bases had no gene match. Germline V gene lookup returns CDR1 SQVTM and CDR2 ANQGSEA. The length of the CDR3 is 14 residues. Here the CDR3 reads CSASGTSRVGEQFF. The CDR3, as DNA: TGCAGCGCCTCCGGGACTAGCCGGGTCGGTGAGCAGTTCTTC.

This chain connects TRBV28 to TRBJ2-7; 7 bases match TRBD2. Germline V gene data show CDR1 as MDHEN and CDR2 as SYDVKM. Trimming removed 4 bases from V and 6 bases from J; junction bases left unmatched: 18. The CDR3 has 17 amino acids. The CDR3, as DNA: TGTGCCAGCAGTTCCGGGGGGTGGAAAAGCGAGTACGGCGAGCAGTACTTC. Translation gives CASSSGGWKSEYGEQYF.

The chain has TRBV30 and TRBJ2-1; possible D gene TRBD2, 6 bases. The CDR3 is made up of 13 amino acids. Germline-derived CDR1 and CDR2 are GTSNPN and SVGIG (reference sequence). Trimming left V 0 bases short and J 8 bases short, with 11 bases between. The CDR3 coding sequence is TGTGCCTGGAGTGTACACGGAGGGGATGAGCAGTTCTTC. It encodes CAWSVHGGDEQFF. The entire variable domain, with the rest obtained from reference TRBV30 and TRBJ2-1, is as follows: SQTIHQWPATLVQPVGSPLSLECTVEGTSNPNLYWYRQAAGRGLQLLFYSVGIGQISSEVPQNLSASRPQDRQFILSSKKLLLSDSGFYLCAWSVHGGDEQFFGPGTRLTVL.

The table lists this clone with a few counts. This rearrangement joins TRBV29-1 to TRBJ2-1, with a possible D match to TRBD2 (6 bases). Germline CDR1 is SQVTM and CDR2 is ANQGSEA. V lost 2 bases to trimming and J lost 9 bases, with 11 bases between them. The length of the CDR3 is 12 residues. CDR3 DNA sequence: TGCAGCGTTGAATTATTGGGGGGTGAGCAGTTCTTC. Translated: CSVELLGGEQFF.

This chain joins TRBV7-9 and TRBJ2-7; tentative D call: TRBD1 (6 bases). V was trimmed by 7 bases and J by 3 bases, leaving 10 bases between them. The CDR3 sequence is 12 residues long. In germline, CDR1 is SEHNR, CDR2 FQNEAQ (reference sequence). The CDR3 bases are TGTGCCAGCAACGCAGGGGACTACGAGCAGTACTTC. Protein sequence: CASNAGDYEQYF.

This clone was observed a single time. This chain links TRBV5-6 with TRBJ1-1, with no clear D. Germline-derived CDR1 and CDR2 are SGHDT and YYEEEE. V shed 4 bases and J shed 0 bases, with 10 bases lying between them. There are 14 residues in the CDR3. The CDR3: CASSPGRLNTEAFF. The CDR3 DNA sequence: TGTGCCAGCAGCCCCGGTAGGTTGAACACTGAAGCTTTCTTT.

The J gene is TRBJ2-3, the V gene TRBV30; D unresolved. V was shortened by 5 bases and J by 2 bases, with 20 bases between the two germline ends. Germline V lookup: CDR1 GTSNPN, CDR2 SVGIG (reference sequence). The CDR3 extends over 16 amino acids. DNA of the CDR3: TGTGCCTGGGGGCGCGGCAGCCCAGTCAACACAGATACGCAGTATTTT. The encoded protein is CAWGRGSPVNTDTQYF.

The J gene is TRBJ2-5, the V gene TRBV29-1, with D tentatively TRBD1 or TRBD2 (5 bases each). The germline CDR1 and CDR2 sequences are SQVTM and ANQGSEA. Trimming shortened V by 4 bases and J by 10 bases, and 13 bases separated the two germline ends. The CDR3 contains 11 residues. CDR3 DNA: TGCAGCGTTGTTGGGACGGTGGACCAGTACTTC. This translates into CSVVGTVDQYF.

The J gene is TRBJ2-3, the V gene TRBV5-6; D gene unclear. V gave up 1 base and J gave up 4 bases, with 4 bases separating them. Germline V gives CDR1 SGHDT, CDR2 YYEEEE. The CDR3 spans 12 residues. DNA of the CDR3: TGTGCCAGCAGCTTGAGGGCAGATACGCAGTATTTT. This encodes CASSLRADTQYF.

V is TRBV27 and J is TRBJ1-2, with unresolved D. V lost 2 bases, J lost 4 bases, and 11 bases lay in between. CDR3 length equals 14 residues. CDR1 MNHEY and CDR2 SMNVEV come from the germline V gene (reference sequence). CDR3 amino acids: CASSLAPAVYGYTF. The CDR3 region has the DNA TGTGCCAGCAGTTTAGCTCCGGCAGTCTATGGCTACACCTTC.

This clone appeared a single time. The V gene is TRBV27, the J gene TRBJ2-3; D gene unclear. Trimming shortened V by 2 bases and J by 0 bases, and 15 bases separated the two germline ends. Germline V gives CDR1 MNHEY, CDR2 SMNVEV (reference sequence). The CDR3 extends over 17 amino acids. The CDR3 DNA reads as TGTGCCAGCAGTTTAGTCGAGTTAGCTCTTAGCACAGATACGCAGTATTTT. As protein: CASSLVELALSTDTQYF.